This T cell receptor (beta chain) originates from a study of shared clonotypes between healthy human individuals. There are a few counts of this clone. Germline CDR1 MRHNA, CDR2 SNTAGT. V lost 5 bases and J lost 1; bases outside the gene matches: 4. The CDR3 is 14 amino acids. At a deep level, the assay was run. In the original processing: Junction-only immunoSEQ sequences carried no quality scores, so filtering differed. Repertoires were generated with immunoSEQ multiplex PCR, while TCRdb's copy carries only in-frame clones and drops some. That table furnishes V, J and clone size, whereas the DNA furnished D and trimming. The table has around 440,000 clones, 75% to 80% seen once.

Sequencing was done on a sample of PBMCs. The TCR sequence derives from a woman aged 40-49 years in good health. Some clones in this sample may be carry-over from other donors' samples. The V call is TRBV6-4, the J call TRBJ1-1; the match to TRBD1 covers 7 bases. The CDR3 sequence: CASSPGQANTEAFF. The CDR3 nucleotides are TGTGCCAGCAGTCCCGGACAGGCGAACACTGAAGCTTTCTTT.